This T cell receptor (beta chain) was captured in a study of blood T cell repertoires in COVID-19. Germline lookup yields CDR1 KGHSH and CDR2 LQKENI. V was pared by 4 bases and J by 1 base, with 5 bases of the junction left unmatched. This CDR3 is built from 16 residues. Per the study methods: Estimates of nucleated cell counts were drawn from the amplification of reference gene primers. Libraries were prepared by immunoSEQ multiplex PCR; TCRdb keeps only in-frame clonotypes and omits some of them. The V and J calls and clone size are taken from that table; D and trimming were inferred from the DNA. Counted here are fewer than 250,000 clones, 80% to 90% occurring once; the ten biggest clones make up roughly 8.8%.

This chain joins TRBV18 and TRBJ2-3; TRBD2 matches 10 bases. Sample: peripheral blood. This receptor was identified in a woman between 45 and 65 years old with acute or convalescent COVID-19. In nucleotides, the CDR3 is TGTGCCAGCTCACTCACCGGGACTAGCGGCACAGATACGCAGTATTTT. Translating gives CASSLTGTSGTDTQYF.